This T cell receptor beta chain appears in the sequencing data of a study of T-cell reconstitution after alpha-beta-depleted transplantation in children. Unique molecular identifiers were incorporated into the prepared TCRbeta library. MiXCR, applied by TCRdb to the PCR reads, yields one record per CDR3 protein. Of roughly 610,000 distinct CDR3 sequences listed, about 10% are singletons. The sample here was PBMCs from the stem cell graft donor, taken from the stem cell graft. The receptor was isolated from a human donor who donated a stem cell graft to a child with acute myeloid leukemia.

Written as DNA, the CDR3 is TGCAGTGCTAGTTGGACAGCGAAAGTTTACGAGCAGTACTTC. This encodes CSASWTAKVYEQYF. V is TRBV20-1 and J is TRBJ2-7, with D perhaps matching TRBD1 (6 bases). Per the germline V gene, CDR1 is DFQATT and CDR2 is SNEGSKA (reference sequence). V dropped 3 bases and J dropped 4 bases, with 16 bases sitting between them. The CDR3 contains 14 residues.